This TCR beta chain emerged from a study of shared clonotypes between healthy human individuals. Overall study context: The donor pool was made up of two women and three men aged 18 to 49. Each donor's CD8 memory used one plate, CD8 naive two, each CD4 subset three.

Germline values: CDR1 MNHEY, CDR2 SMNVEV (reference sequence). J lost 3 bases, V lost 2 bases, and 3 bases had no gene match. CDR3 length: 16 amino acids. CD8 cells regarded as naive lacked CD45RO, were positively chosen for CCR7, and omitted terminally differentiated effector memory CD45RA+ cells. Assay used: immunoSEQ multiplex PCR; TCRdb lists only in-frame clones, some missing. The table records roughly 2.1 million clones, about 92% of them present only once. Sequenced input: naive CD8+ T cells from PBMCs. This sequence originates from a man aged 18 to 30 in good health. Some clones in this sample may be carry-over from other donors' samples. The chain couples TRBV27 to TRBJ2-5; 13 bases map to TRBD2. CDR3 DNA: TGTGCCAGCAGTTTACAACTAGCGGGAGGGAAAGAGACCCAGTACTTC. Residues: CASSLQLAGGKETQYF.